These 29 T cell receptor beta chains originate from one sample sequenced in a study of blood T cell repertoires in COVID-19. Libraries were prepared by immunoSEQ multiplex PCR; TCRdb keeps only in-frame clonotypes and omits some of them. Altogether 170,000 or so clones are present, around nine tenths being singletons, with the ten largest covering under 0.7%. Material for sequencing was peripheral blood. These receptors were taken from a man aged 55 to 70 with COVID-19, enrolled during active disease.

V gene TRBV14 combines with J gene TRBJ2-7; maybe TRBD1 (6 bases). Trimming pared 3 bases from V and 2 bases from J, leaving 14 bases between. This CDR3 has 15 residues. Germline V lookup: CDR1 SGHDN, CDR2 FVKESK. CDR3 amino acids: CASSQGATGPYEQYF. As DNA, the CDR3 is TGTGCCAGCAGCCAGGGAGCGACAGGACCCTACGAGCAGTACTTC.

The V gene is TRBV28, the J gene TRBJ1-2; 7 nucleotides align to TRBD1. Germline-derived CDR1 and CDR2 are MDHEN and SYDVKM. V lost 2 bases to trimming and J lost 14 bases; unmatched junction nucleotides: 17. The CDR3 extends over 15 amino acids. The CDR3 reads CASSLDPGTVGDRTF. The CDR3 nucleotides are TGTGCCAGCAGTTTAGATCCCGGGACAGTGGGTGATAGAACCTTC.

This sequence joins TRBV4-3 and TRBJ2-7, with TRBD2 matching over 9 bases. The CDR3 loop spans 15 amino acids. The ends lost 0 bases at V and 8 bases at J; junction bases unmatched: 8. Looked up from germline, CDR1 is LGHNA and CDR2 is YSLEER. CDR3 coding DNA: TGCGCCAGCAGCCAAGAAGCTAGCGGGAATCTCCAGCAGTACTTC. As protein: CASSQEASGNLQQYF.

The chain uses TRBV7-3 and TRBJ2-5, with TRBD2 identical over 8 bases. This CDR3 comprises 14 residues. Germline assignment: CDR1 SGHTA and CDR2 FQGTGA. Unmatched junction bases numbered 7, after V lost 5 bases and J lost 5 bases. The CDR3 DNA reads as TGTGCCAGCAGCCAACGGGGGGGTGTTGAGACCCAGTACTTC. Translating it yields CASSQRGGVETQYF.

This rearrangement joins TRBV11-2 to TRBJ2-2, with TRBD2 identical over 7 bases. The CDR3 has 14 residues. The J segment lost 8 bases and the V segment lost 5 bases, leaving 8 bases of the junction unmatched. The germline CDR1 and CDR2 sequences are SGHAT and FQNNGV. The CDR3 loop is CASSPRRESGELFF. The CDR3 coding sequence is TGTGCCAGCAGCCCCCGGCGGGAGTCGGGGGAGCTGTTTTTT.

The chain carries TRBV7-8 and TRBJ2-7, with 8 bases aligning to TRBD1. Germline V gene sequence: CDR1 SGHVS, CDR2 FQNEAQ. Losses at the gene ends were 6 bases for V and 2 bases for J; bases not matched to a gene: 6. The CDR3 is 14 amino acids. The CDR3 DNA is TGTGCCAGCAGGTTGAGACAGGGGACCTACGAGCAGTACTTC. Translated, it gives CASRLRQGTYEQYF.

J is TRBJ2-1 and V is TRBV6-2 or TRBV6-3; 12 bases fit TRBD2. The CDR3 totals 14 residues. Germline V gene sequence: CDR1 MNHEY, CDR2 SVGEGT. The V segment lost 5 bases and the J segment 8 bases; nucleotides outside the gene matches: 4. Here the CDR3 reads CASSGTSGFDEQFF. The DNA of the CDR3 is TGTGCCAGCAGTGGGACTAGCGGGTTTGATGAGCAGTTCTTC.

This chain connects TRBV11-1 to TRBJ1-1, with D perhaps TRBD1 (5 bases). Germline CDR1 reads SGHAT; CDR2 reads FQDESV (reference sequence). Trimming stripped 1 base from V and 11 bases from J, with 11 bases between. The CDR3 is 12 amino acids. Here the CDR3 reads CASSLGGTTAFF. CDR3 in DNA: TGTGCCAGCAGCTTAGGGGGCACTACGGCTTTCTTT.

The CDR3 is CASSWTGLRVTEAFF. The CDR3 DNA follows: TGTGCCAGCAGCTGGACAGGGTTAAGGGTTACTGAAGCTTTCTTT. This chain joins TRBV5-6 and TRBJ1-1, with 8 positions matching TRBD1. There are 15 residues in the CDR3. Losses at the gene ends were 3 bases for V and 5 bases for J; bases not matched to a gene: 9. Germline loops: CDR1 SGHDT, CDR2 YYEEEE.

The V and J genes are TRBV27 and TRBJ1-1; 10 positions agree with TRBD1. CDR1 is MNHEY, CDR2 SMNVEV, per germline (reference sequence). Trimming at V came to 5 bases and at J to 4 bases, leaving 7 bases not matched to a gene. The CDR3 extends over 15 amino acids. CDR3 in amino acids: CASSGSGTGATEAFF. CDR3 in DNA: TGTGCCAGCAGTGGCTCCGGGACAGGGGCCACTGAAGCTTTCTTT.

The rearrangement joins TRBV28 to TRBJ2-1; 10 nucleotides align to TRBD2. V was clipped by 6 bases and J by 6 bases; unmatched bases: 8. The CDR3 is 15 residues long. Germline CDR1 MDHEN, CDR2 SYDVKM. CDR3 DNA sequence: TGTGCCAGCAGCTGGAGTAGCGGGGGGCGCAATGAGCAGTTCTTC. This translates into CASSWSSGGRNEQFF.

There are a few counts of this clone. The chain joins TRBV6-2 or TRBV6-3 to TRBJ1-2, with TRBD1 identical over 7 bases. The CDR3 loop spans 12 amino acids. Germline V gene lookup returns CDR1 MNHEY and CDR2 SVGEGT. The V and J ends lost 5 bases and 6 bases, in that order; junction bases with no gene match: 3. CDR3 protein: CASSTTGDGYTF. Here the CDR3 DNA reads TGTGCCAGCAGTACCACAGGGGATGGCTACACCTTC.

Written as DNA, the CDR3 is TGCGCCAGCAGCGTAGGGGACAGGAACACTGAAGCTTTCTTT. Protein sequence: CASSVGDRNTEAFF. The rearrangement links TRBV5-1 to TRBJ1-1; 7 bases are a match to TRBD1. This CDR3 is built from 14 residues. Per the germline V gene, CDR1 is SGHRS and CDR2 is YFSETQ. J gave up 1 base and V 4 bases, and 4 bases lay outside the gene matches.

This clone was seen just once. The rearrangement links TRBV5-4 to TRBJ2-7; D is possibly TRBD1 (5 bases). Trimming pared 1 base from V and 6 bases from J, leaving 8 bases between. Germline CDR1 and CDR2: SGHNT and YYREEE (reference sequence). There are 12 residues in the CDR3. CDR3 nucleotide sequence: TGTGCCAGCAGCTTGAGGGGCTTCGAGCAGTACTTC. Its protein product is CASSLRGFEQYF.

J is TRBJ2-2 and V is TRBV19; a weak D match, TRBD1 (6 bases). Trimming took off 6 bases at V and 3 bases at J, with 11 bases between the two ends. CDR1 is LNHDA, CDR2 SQIVND, per germline (reference sequence). The CDR3 length is 14 residues. CDR3 nucleotide sequence: TGTGCCAGTAGACAGGCAGGGGACACCGGGGAGCTGTTTTTT. Residues: CASRQAGDTGELFF.

This sequence joins TRBV18 and TRBJ1-3; no clear D. Germline V lookup: CDR1 KGHSH, CDR2 LQKENI. The V and J ends lost 1 base and 0 bases respectively, with 4 bases between them. This CDR3 contains 14 residues. The CDR3 sequence: CASSPLSSGNTIYF. The CDR3, as DNA: TGTGCCAGCTCACCACTGAGCTCTGGAAACACCATATATTTT.

This clone was counted once. This chain links TRBV5-4 with TRBJ1-6; 11 nucleotides agree with TRBD1. With 5 bases clipped from V and 10 bases from J, the junction kept 8 bases outside the gene matches. There are 15 residues in the CDR3. Germline CDR1 reads SGHNT; CDR2 reads YYREEE (reference sequence). In nucleotides, the CDR3 is TGTGCCAGCAGGCTGGACAGGGGGCCTGGGTCACCCCTCCACTTT. Translating it yields CASRLDRGPGSPLHF.

V usage is TRBV29-1 and J usage is TRBJ1-1; TRBD1 aligns across 7 bases. The CDR3 has 13 residues. V lost 7 bases, J lost 5 bases, and 10 bases stayed unmatched. From germline, CDR1 is SQVTM and CDR2 ANQGSEA. DNA of the CDR3: TGCAGCGGAGGGGACAGCGAGAAGACTGAAGCTTTCTTT. This gives the protein CSGGDSEKTEAFF.

This clone was counted once. V and J are TRBV11-3 and TRBJ1-1; 9 positions match TRBD1. The V and J ends lost 9 bases and 4 bases, in that order; junction bases with no gene match: 9. CDR3 length: 14 residues. CDR1 and CDR2 from the germline V gene are SGHNT and YENEEA. The CDR3: CASVEGQGGTEAFF. CDR3 bases: TGTGCCAGTGTCGAGGGACAGGGTGGCACTGAAGCTTTCTTT.

This clone was counted at least ten times. V is TRBV7-8 and J is TRBJ1-5, with 7 bases aligning to TRBD1. Unmatched junction bases numbered 7, after V lost 3 bases and J lost 5 bases. CDR1 and CDR2 (germline): SGHVS, FQNEAQ. The CDR3 is made up of 15 amino acids. DNA for the CDR3: TGTGCCAGCAGCTTCCGGGACAGAAGTGATCAGCCCCAGCATTTT. It translates to CASSFRDRSDQPQHF.

The chain carries TRBV29-1 and TRBJ2-4; TRBD1 agrees at 9 bases. This CDR3 comprises 13 residues. Per the germline V gene, CDR1 is SQVTM and CDR2 is ANQGSEA. V lost 5 bases and J lost 7; bases outside the gene matches: 6. CDR3 in amino acids: CSVTGTGHNIQYF. In DNA, the CDR3 is TGCAGCGTTACCGGGACAGGGCATAACATTCAGTACTTC.

This chain connects TRBV19 to TRBJ1-5; D gene unclear. Germline V lookup: CDR1 LNHDA, CDR2 SQIVND (reference sequence). This CDR3 is built from 16 residues. V was trimmed by 6 bases and J by 0 bases, leaving 15 bases between them. The CDR3 nucleotides read TGTGCCAGTAGCATCCCGGGTTCCAATAGCAATCAGCCCCAGCATTTT. Residues: CASSIPGSNSNQPQHF.

The chain uses TRBV9 and TRBJ2-2, with 8 bases matching TRBD2. The germline gives CDR1 SGDLS, CDR2 YYNGEE. The CDR3 sequence is 17 residues long. The V segment lost 5 bases and the J segment 1 base; nucleotides outside the gene matches: 10. DNA for the CDR3: TGTGCCAGCAGTCTCCTAGGCAGCGGGGGGAACACCGGGGAGCTGTTTTTT. It translates to CASSLLGSGGNTGELFF. Supplemented by reference TRBV9 and TRBJ2-2, the full variable domain reads DSGVTQTPKHLITATGQRVTLRCSPRSGDLSVYWYQQSLDQGLQFLIQYYNGEERAKGNILERFSAQQFPDLHSELNLSSLELGDSALYFCASSLLGSGGNTGELFFGEGSRLTVL.

The chain employs TRBV21-1 and TRBJ1-1; the table gives TRBD1 as D, unverified against the DNA. TRBV21-1 is reported as a pseudogene. The CDR3 extends over 15 amino acids. The CDR3 nucleotides are TGTGCCAGCAGCTCCTGGACAGGAGAAAACACTGAAGCTTTCTTT. Translated, it gives CASSSWTGENTEAFF.

V gene TRBV30 combines with J gene TRBJ2-7; weak D call: TRBD1 (6 bases). The CDR3 covers 16 residues. CDR1 and CDR2 (germline): GTSNPN, SVGIG (reference sequence). Trimming removed 1 base at V and 1 base at J, with 17 bases between. CDR3 sequence (DNA): TGTGCCTGGAGTGATTCTCCAGACAGGAGGTCCTACGAGCAGTACTTC. This translates into CAWSDSPDRRSYEQYF.

This chain uses TRBV30 with TRBJ1-6; D may be TRBD1 (6 bases). Deletions cut 4 bases from V and 5 bases from J, with 18 bases between. This CDR3 comprises 16 residues. Germline CDR1 reads GTSNPN; CDR2 reads SVGIG (reference sequence). The CDR3 is CAWTYFPTGNNSPLHF. The CDR3 coding sequence is TGTGCCTGGACATACTTCCCCACAGGGAATAATTCACCCCTCCACTTT.

The chain joins TRBV25-1 to TRBJ1-4; 8 bases match TRBD1. Germline values: CDR1 MGHDK, CDR2 SYGVNS. J gave up 7 bases and V 4 bases, and 8 bases lay outside the gene matches. The CDR3 runs 15 residues. The CDR3 sequence is CASSAGQGSSEKLFF. In DNA, the CDR3 is TGTGCCAGCAGTGCCGGACAGGGATCGAGTGAAAAACTGTTTTTT. The variable domain in full, completed from reference TRBV25-1 and TRBJ1-4, reads EADIYQTPRYLVIGTGKKITLECSQTMGHDKMYWYQQDPGMELHLIHYSYGVNSTEKGDLSSESTVSRIRTEHFPLTLESARPSHTSQYLCASSAGQGSSEKLFFGSGTQLSVL.

The V and J genes are TRBV18 and TRBJ2-7; perhaps TRBD1 as D (5 bases). Germline V gives CDR1 KGHSH, CDR2 LQKENI. V dropped 1 base and J dropped 5 bases, with 9 bases sitting between them. This CDR3 region has 13 residues. The CDR3, as DNA: TGTGCCAGCTCACCACAATGGGGCGACGAGCAGTACTTC. This sequence encodes CASSPQWGDEQYF.

The chain is built from TRBV6-5 and TRBJ1-4; no clear D. The CDR3 runs to 13 residues. Trimming took 0 bases from V and 8 from J, leaving 7 bases between them. Germline V gene sequence: CDR1 MNHEY, CDR2 SVGAGI. The CDR3 here is CASSYSAGEKLFF. The CDR3 nucleotides are TGTGCCAGCAGTTACTCGGCGGGAGAAAAACTGTTTTTT.